These 8 T cell receptor beta chains were all obtained from the same sample, sequenced in a study of blood T cell repertoires in COVID-19. Profiling relied on immunoSEQ multiplex PCR, and the TCRdb table lists in-frame clones only, not all of them. The sample has about 39,000 clones, around three quarters seen once; the top ten hold about a quarter. Material for sequencing was peripheral blood. The receptor set was obtained from an elderly man with acute or convalescent COVID-19.

The chain combines TRBV6-5 with TRBJ2-1, with 7 positions matching TRBD1. The CDR3 sequence is 14 residues long. After removal of 8 bases from V and 2 bases from J, the junction contained 6 bases not matched to a gene. CDR1 and CDR2 (germline): MNHEY, SVGAGI. CDR3 loop: CASSQGVAYNEQFF. The CDR3 coding sequence is TGTGCCAGCTCGCAGGGGGTGGCCTACAATGAGCAGTTCTTC.

The chain uses TRBV5-6 and TRBJ1-5; TRBD1 is a possible D gene (6 bases). Germline CDR1 SGHDT, CDR2 YYEEEE. V was trimmed by 4 bases and J by 5 bases, leaving 13 bases between them. This CDR3 comprises 14 residues. This CDR3 reads CASSRTVGDQPQHF. CDR3 DNA sequence: TGTGCCAGCAGCCGGACAGTTGGCGATCAGCCCCAGCATTTT. The whole variable domain, remainder taken from reference TRBV5-6 and TRBJ1-5, is DAGVTQSPTHLIKTRGQQVTLRCSPKSGHDTVSWYQQALGQGPQFIFQYYEEEERQRGNFPDRFSGHQFPNYSSELNVNALLLGDSALYLCASSRTVGDQPQHFGDGTRLSIL.

The rearrangement joins TRBV27 to TRBJ1-5; no definite D call. There are 17 residues in the CDR3. Germline lookup yields CDR1 MNHEY and CDR2 SMNVEV (reference sequence). With 6 bases removed from V and 0 bases from J, the gap between germline ends came to 18 bases. CDR3 sequence reads: CASSPGPENYSNQPQHF. In nucleotides, the CDR3 is TGTGCCAGCAGCCCTGGGCCCGAAAATTATAGCAATCAGCCCCAGCATTTT.

V usage is TRBV25-1 and J usage is TRBJ1-1, with a possible D match to TRBD1 (6 bases). V shed 4 bases and J shed 0 bases, with 15 bases lying between them. The CDR3 has 16 amino acids. The V gene's germline CDR1 is MGHDK and CDR2 SYGVNS. DNA for the CDR3: TGTGCCAGCAGTGCTACGGGACATATGATGAACACTGAAGCTTTCTTT. Translated: CASSATGHMMNTEAFF.

This chain uses TRBV28 with TRBJ1-1, with 9 bases aligning to TRBD1. Germline V gene lookup returns CDR1 MDHEN and CDR2 SYDVKM. After removal of 7 bases from V and 0 bases from J, the junction contained 6 bases not matched to a gene. The CDR3 has 15 amino acids. The CDR3: CASNVQGAMNTEAFF. The CDR3 nucleotides are TGTGCCAGCAACGTACAGGGGGCCATGAACACTGAAGCTTTCTTT. The entire variable domain, with the rest obtained from reference TRBV28 and TRBJ1-1, is as follows: DVKVTQSSRYLVKRTGEKVFLECVQDMDHENMFWYRQDPGLGLRLIYFSYDVKMKEKGDIPEGYSVSREKKERFSLILESASTNQTSMYLCASNVQGAMNTEAFFGQGTRLTVV.

This clone has just one count. V gene TRBV19 combines with J gene TRBJ1-5; D perhaps matches TRBD1 (6 bases). The CDR3 is 12 residues long. V lost 5 bases, J lost 10 bases, and 12 bases lay in between. Germline V CDR1 and CDR2: LNHDA, SQIVND (reference sequence). CDR3 sequence (DNA): TGTGCCAGTAGTCTTTACAGGGAACCCCAGCATTTT. Protein: CASSLYREPQHF.

The J gene is TRBJ1-1, the V gene TRBV21-1; the listed D gene, TRBD1, was not tested against the DNA. TRBV21-1 is deemed a pseudogene. The CDR3 is 19 amino acids. CDR3 residues: CASSHTSPGTMRADTEAFF. In DNA form, the CDR3 reads TGTGCCAGCAGCCATACTTCACCCGGGACAATGAGGGCGGACACTGAAGCTTTCTTT.

This clone was counted a few times. The chain combines TRBV18 with TRBJ1-2; D remains ambiguous. Germline CDR1 is KGHSH and CDR2 is LQKENI. This CDR3 is built from 13 residues. Trimming took off 5 bases at V and 6 bases at J, with 13 bases between the two ends. For the CDR3, the DNA is TGTGCCAGCTCAGCGGACGGGGAGGATGGCTACACCTTC. This encodes CASSADGEDGYTF.